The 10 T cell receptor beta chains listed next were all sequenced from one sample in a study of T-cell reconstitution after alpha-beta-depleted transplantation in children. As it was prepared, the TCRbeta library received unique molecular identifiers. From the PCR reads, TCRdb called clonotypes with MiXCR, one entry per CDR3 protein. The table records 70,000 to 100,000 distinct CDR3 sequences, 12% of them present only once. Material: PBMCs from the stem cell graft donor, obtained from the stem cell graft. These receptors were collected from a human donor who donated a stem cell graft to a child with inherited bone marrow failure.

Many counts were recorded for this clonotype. CDR3 nucleotides: TGTGCCAGCTCACCATGGGCCGGATCGAACACCGGGGAGCTGTTTTTT. This translates into CASSPWAGSNTGELFF. This rearrangement joins TRBV18 to TRBJ2-2; D unclear. Germline CDR1 KGHSH, CDR2 LQKENI. The CDR3 consists of 16 residues. Trimming took 2 bases from V and 0 from J, leaving 10 bases between them.

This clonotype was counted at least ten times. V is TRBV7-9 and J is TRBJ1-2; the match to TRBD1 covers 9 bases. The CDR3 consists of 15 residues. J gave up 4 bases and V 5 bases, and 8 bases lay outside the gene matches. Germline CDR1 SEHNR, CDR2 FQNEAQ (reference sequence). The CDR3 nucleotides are TGTGCCAGCAGCGCGCCCGGACAGGGGCCCTATGGCTACACCTTC. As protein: CASSAPGQGPYGYTF.

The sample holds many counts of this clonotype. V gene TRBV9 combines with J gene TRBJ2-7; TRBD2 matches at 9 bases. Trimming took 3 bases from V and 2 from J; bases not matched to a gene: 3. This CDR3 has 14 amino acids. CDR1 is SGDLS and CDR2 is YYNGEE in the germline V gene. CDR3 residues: CASSETSGAYEQYF. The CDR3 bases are TGTGCCAGCAGCGAGACTAGCGGTGCCTACGAGCAGTACTTC.

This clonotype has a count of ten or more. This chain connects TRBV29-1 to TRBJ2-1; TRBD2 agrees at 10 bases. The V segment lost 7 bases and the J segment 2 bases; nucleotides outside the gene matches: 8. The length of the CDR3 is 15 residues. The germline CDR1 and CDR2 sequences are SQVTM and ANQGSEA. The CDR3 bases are TGCAGCGGACGACTAGCGGGTGGGGCCTACAATGAGCAGTTCTTC. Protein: CSGRLAGGAYNEQFF.

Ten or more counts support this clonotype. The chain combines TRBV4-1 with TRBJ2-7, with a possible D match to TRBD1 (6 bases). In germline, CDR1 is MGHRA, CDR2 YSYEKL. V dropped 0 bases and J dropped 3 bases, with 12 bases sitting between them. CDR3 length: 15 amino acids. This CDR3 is CASSQDPGADYEQYF. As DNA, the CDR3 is TGCGCCAGCAGCCAAGACCCAGGGGCTGACTACGAGCAGTACTTC.

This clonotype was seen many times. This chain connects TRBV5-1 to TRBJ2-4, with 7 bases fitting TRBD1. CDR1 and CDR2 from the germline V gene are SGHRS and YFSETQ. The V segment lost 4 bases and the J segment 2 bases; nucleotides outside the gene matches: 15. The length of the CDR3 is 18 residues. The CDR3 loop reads CASSPPDYRGVTKNIQYF. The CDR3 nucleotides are TGCGCCAGCAGCCCCCCTGATTACAGGGGCGTTACCAAAAACATTCAGTACTTC.

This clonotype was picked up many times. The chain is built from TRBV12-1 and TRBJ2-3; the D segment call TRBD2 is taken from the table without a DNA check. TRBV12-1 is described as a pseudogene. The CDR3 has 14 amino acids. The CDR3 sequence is CASSFRTHTDTQYF. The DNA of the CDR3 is TGTGCCAGCAGCTTTCGGACTCACACAGATACGCAGTATTTT.

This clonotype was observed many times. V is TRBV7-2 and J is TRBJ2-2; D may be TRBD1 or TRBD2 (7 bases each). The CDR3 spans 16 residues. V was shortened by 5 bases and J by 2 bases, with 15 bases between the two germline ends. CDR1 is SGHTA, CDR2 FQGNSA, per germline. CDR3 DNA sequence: TGTGCCAGCAGCCCCCAGGGGGGGGCCAACACCGGGGAGCTGTTTTTT. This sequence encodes CASSPQGGANTGELFF.

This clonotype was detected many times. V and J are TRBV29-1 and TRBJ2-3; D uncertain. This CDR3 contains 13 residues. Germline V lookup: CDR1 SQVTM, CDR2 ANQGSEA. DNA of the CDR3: TGCACCATACAAGTGCCGAAGACAGATACGCAGTATTTT. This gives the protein CTIQVPKTDTQYF.

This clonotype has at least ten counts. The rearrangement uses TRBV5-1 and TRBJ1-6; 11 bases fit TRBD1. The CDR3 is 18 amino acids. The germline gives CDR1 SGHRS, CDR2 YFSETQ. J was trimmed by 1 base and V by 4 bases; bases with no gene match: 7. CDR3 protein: CASSPGQGDGSYNSPLHF. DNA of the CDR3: TGCGCCAGCAGCCCGGGACAGGGGGACGGGTCCTATAATTCACCCCTCCACTTT.